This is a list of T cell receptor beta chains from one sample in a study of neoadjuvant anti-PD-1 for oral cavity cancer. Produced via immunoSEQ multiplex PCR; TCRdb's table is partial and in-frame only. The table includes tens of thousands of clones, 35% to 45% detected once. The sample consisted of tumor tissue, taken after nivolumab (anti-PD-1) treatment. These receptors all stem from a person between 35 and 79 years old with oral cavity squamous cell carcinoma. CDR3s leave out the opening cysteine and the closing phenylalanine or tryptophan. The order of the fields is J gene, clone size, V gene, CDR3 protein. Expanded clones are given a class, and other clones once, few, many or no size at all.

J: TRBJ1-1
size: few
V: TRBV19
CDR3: ASSTGMNTEAF

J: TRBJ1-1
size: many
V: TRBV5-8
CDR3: ASSSGVGNTEAF

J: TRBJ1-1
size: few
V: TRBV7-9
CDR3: ASSFGVTEAF

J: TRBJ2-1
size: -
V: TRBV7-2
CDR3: ASSLGGASYNEQF

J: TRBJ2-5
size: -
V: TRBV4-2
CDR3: ASSQDWRGVQETQY

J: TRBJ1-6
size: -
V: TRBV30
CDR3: AWREQGNSPLH

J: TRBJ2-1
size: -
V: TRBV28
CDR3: ASSPIQGLRHEQF

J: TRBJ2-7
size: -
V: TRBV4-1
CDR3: ASSQEPYYEQY

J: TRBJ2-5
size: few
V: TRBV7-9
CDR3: ASSLARTRQY

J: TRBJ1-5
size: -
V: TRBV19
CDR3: ASSIAGRNQPQH

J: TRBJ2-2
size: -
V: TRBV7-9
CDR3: AIERENTGELF

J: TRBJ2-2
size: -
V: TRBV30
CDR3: AWRGSLFAGELF

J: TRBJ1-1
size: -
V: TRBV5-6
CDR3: ASSWGQLNTEAF

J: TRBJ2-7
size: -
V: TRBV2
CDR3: ASRWTGLSYEQY

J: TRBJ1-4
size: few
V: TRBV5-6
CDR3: ASSLRFRDRQDEKLF

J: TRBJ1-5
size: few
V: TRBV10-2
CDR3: ASSKGNTGPGQPQH

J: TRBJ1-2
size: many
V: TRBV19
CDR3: ASGDRGRYYGYT

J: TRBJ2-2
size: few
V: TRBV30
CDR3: AWRGQGWTGELF

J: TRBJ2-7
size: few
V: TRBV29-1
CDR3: SVYMDSGFPYEQY

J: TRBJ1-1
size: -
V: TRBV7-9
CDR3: ASSLSGTNTEAF

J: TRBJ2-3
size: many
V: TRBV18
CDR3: ASSPTLDSTDTQY

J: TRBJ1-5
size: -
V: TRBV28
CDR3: ASSPPGVGPQH

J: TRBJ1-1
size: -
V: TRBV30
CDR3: AWSVLGGGTEAF